One sample yielded the 24 T cell receptor beta chains listed below, sequenced in a study of blood T cell repertoires in COVID-19. Here immunoSEQ multiplex PCR was the method, and the copy in TCRdb shows in-frame clones only, minus some. The sample consists of over 50,000 clones, approximately 88% of them appearing once. Sequencing was carried out using peripheral blood. Source of these receptors: a man aged 60-69 years with COVID-19, enrolled during active disease.

V usage is TRBV30 and J usage is TRBJ2-7; 8 bases match TRBD2. The CDR3 runs 14 residues. CDR1 is GTSNPN and CDR2 is SVGIG in the germline V gene (reference sequence). V shed 0 bases and J 2 bases; nucleotides not matched to a gene: 3. This chain's CDR3 is CAWSVQRGPYEQYF. CDR3 nucleotides: TGTGCCTGGAGTGTTCAGCGGGGGCCCTACGAGCAGTACTTC.

This clone was seen once. The chain carries TRBV7-6 and TRBJ1-1; D not resolved. CDR3 size: 13 residues. Trimming removed 5 bases from V and 1 base from J, with 8 bases in between. Germline V lookup: CDR1 SGHVS, CDR2 FNYEAQ. For the CDR3, the DNA is TGTGCCAGCAGCCCGAGGGCGAACACTGAAGCTTTCTTT. It is translated as CASSPRANTEAFF.

This clone is a singleton in its sample. The rearrangement uses TRBV5-4 and TRBJ2-3; possibly TRBD1 for D (5 bases). The V end was cut by 5 bases, the J end by 0 bases, with 19 bases between. Per the germline V gene, CDR1 is SGHNT and CDR2 is YYREEE (reference sequence). The CDR3 length is 17 residues. The DNA for the CDR3 is TGTGCCAGCAGTCCAGCGACAGTCTTAACTAGCACAGATACGCAGTATTTT. This translates into CASSPATVLTSTDTQYF. Full variable domain (remainder filled in from reference TRBV5-4 and TRBJ2-3): ETGVTQSPTHLIKTRGQQVTLRCSSQSGHNTVSWYQQALGQGPQFIFQYYREEENGRGNFPPRFSGLQFPNYSSELNVNALELDDSALYLCASSPATVLTSTDTQYFGPGTRLTVL.

The chain recombines TRBV18 with TRBJ1-4; D is undetermined. The CDR3 has 18 residues. Germline-derived CDR1 and CDR2 are KGHSH and LQKENI. V gave up 2 bases and J gave up 4 bases, with 20 bases separating them. Here the CDR3 DNA reads TGTGCCAGCTCACCAGGTTCCAAGGCGGTTCGGGGTAATGAAAAACTGTTTTTT. Translation gives CASSPGSKAVRGNEKLFF.

V and J are TRBV4-2 and TRBJ2-5; tentatively, D is TRBD2 (7 bases). Trimming pared 0 bases from V and 4 bases from J, leaving 18 bases between. The CDR3 contains 17 residues. CDR1 and CDR2 from the germline V gene are LGHNA and YNFKEQ. CDR3 sequence reads: CASSQDPPPGGRETQYF. CDR3 DNA: TGTGCCAGCAGCCAAGATCCACCCCCCGGGGGGCGAGAGACCCAGTACTTC.

The genes are TRBV5-4 and TRBJ2-1; 9 nucleotides agree with TRBD2. This CDR3 spans 15 amino acids. Per germline, CDR1 SGHNT and CDR2 YYREEE (reference sequence). Losses at the gene ends were 4 bases for V and 4 bases for J; bases not matched to a gene: 6. CDR3 in DNA: TGTGCCAGCAGCCCCAAGCGGGAGGCTTACAATGAGCAGTTCTTC. It is translated as CASSPKREAYNEQFF.

This chain joins TRBV7-6 and TRBJ2-1, with 8 bases matching TRBD2. The CDR3 runs 17 residues. CDR1 and CDR2 from the germline V gene are SGHVS and FNYEAQ. The V segment lost 1 base and the J segment 0 bases; nucleotides outside the gene matches: 5. CDR3 sequence: CASSLGTSSSSYNEQFF. The CDR3 nucleotides read TGTGCCAGCAGCTTAGGGACTAGCTCAAGCTCCTACAATGAGCAGTTCTTC.

The chain couples TRBV6-5 to TRBJ2-7; weak D call: TRBD1 (6 bases). V was cut by 4 bases and J by 6 bases, with 16 bases left in between. There are 14 residues in the CDR3. Per germline, CDR1 MNHEY and CDR2 SVGAGI. CDR3 nucleotide sequence: TGTGCCAGCAGTTCACCTGACAGGAGAAGCGAGCAGTACTTC. Translating gives CASSSPDRRSEQYF.

V usage is TRBV6-6 and J usage is TRBJ1-2; TRBD1 matches 9 bases. CDR3 length: 18 residues. After removal of 5 bases from V and 5 bases from J, the junction contained 18 bases not matched to a gene. Germline CDR1 and CDR2: MNHNY and SVGAGI (reference sequence). CDR3 bases: TGTGCCAGCAGTCAACAAGCGGTCTCCGGGACAGGGCGGTATGGCTACACCTTC. Translation: CASSQQAVSGTGRYGYTF.

This chain joins TRBV28 and TRBJ1-4, with 11 bases matching TRBD1. The V segment lost 5 bases and the J segment 10 bases; nucleotides outside the gene matches: 12. The CDR3 totals 16 residues. Per the germline V gene, CDR1 is MDHEN and CDR2 is SYDVKM. CDR3 sequence (DNA): TGTGCCAGCAGTCCTGACCCGGACAGGGGGCAAGGAAAACTGTTTTTT. Translated, it gives CASSPDPDRGQGKLFF. The full variable domain, rest sourced from reference TRBV28 and TRBJ1-4, is DVKVTQSSRYLVKRTGEKVFLECVQDMDHENMFWYRQDPGLGLRLIYFSYDVKMKEKGDIPEGYSVSREKKERFSLILESASTNQTSMYLCASSPDPDRGQGKLFFGSGTQLSVL.

This clone came up once. V usage is TRBV10-3 and J usage is TRBJ2-2; possible D gene TRBD2, 7 bases. Deletions cut 6 bases from V and 0 bases from J, with 11 bases between. This CDR3 has 15 amino acids. CDR1 and CDR2 (germline): ENHRY, SYGVKD. This CDR3 is CAIRGGGPNTGELFF. The CDR3 nucleotides read TGTGCCATCAGGGGAGGGGGACCGAACACCGGGGAGCTGTTTTTT.

V usage is TRBV7-2 and J usage is TRBJ2-2; 7 bases are a match to TRBD2. V was clipped by 0 bases and J by 6 bases; unmatched bases: 4. CDR3 length equals 15 residues. Germline loops: CDR1 SGHTA, CDR2 FQGNSA. The CDR3 nucleotides are TGTGCCAGCAGCTTAGCGGGAGGGCATGCCGGGGAGCTGTTTTTT. Residues: CASSLAGGHAGELFF.

V usage is TRBV6-5 and J usage is TRBJ1-1; TRBD1 agrees at 9 bases. Trimming cost V 6 bases and J 4 bases; bases outside gene matches: 9. The CDR3 totals 15 residues. Looked up from germline, CDR1 is MNHEY and CDR2 is SVGAGI. The CDR3 DNA sequence: TGTGCCAGCAGATTGGGACAGGGTGGGGTCACTGAAGCTTTCTTT. Amino acid sequence: CASRLGQGGVTEAFF.

The J gene is TRBJ2-2, the V gene TRBV28; 7 bases match TRBD1. Germline V gives CDR1 MDHEN, CDR2 SYDVKM. J was trimmed by 0 bases and V by 3 bases; bases with no gene match: 19. The CDR3 length is 21 residues. The CDR3 DNA follows: TGTGCCAGCAGTTTCTGGCCTACAGGGGTTAGGACCCACCCGAACACCGGGGAGCTGTTTTTT. As protein: CASSFWPTGVRTHPNTGELFF. The complete variable domain, with remaining parts taken from reference TRBV28 and TRBJ2-2, reads DVKVTQSSRYLVKRTGEKVFLECVQDMDHENMFWYRQDPGLGLRLIYFSYDVKMKEKGDIPEGYSVSREKKERFSLILESASTNQTSMYLCASSFWPTGVRTHPNTGELFFGEGSRLTVL.

The rearrangement uses TRBV11-2 and TRBJ2-7; D possibly corresponds to TRBD2 (5 bases). The CDR3 loop spans 13 amino acids. Germline loops: CDR1 SGHAT, CDR2 FQNNGV. V shed 1 base and J shed 4 bases, with 8 bases lying between them. CDR3 sequence: CASSLGGFYEQYF. The CDR3 DNA is TGTGCCAGCAGCTTAGGAGGGTTTTACGAGCAGTACTTC. The full variable domain, its missing parts supplied by reference TRBV11-2 and TRBJ2-7, is EAGVAQSPRYKIIEKRQSVAFWCNPISGHATLYWYQQILGQGPKLLIQFQNNGVVDDSQLPKDRFSAERLKGVDSTLKIQPAKLEDSAVYLCASSLGGFYEQYFGPGTRLTVT.

The CDR3 DNA sequence: TGTGCCAGCAGCAGCACTCTAGCGGGGGCCAGCGGTGAGCAGTTCTTC. Amino acids: CASSSTLAGASGEQFF. The J gene is TRBJ2-1, the V gene TRBV7-3, with TRBD2 matching 10 bases. The germline V gene has CDR1 SGHTA and CDR2 FQGTGA. CDR3 size: 16 residues. With V trimmed by 5 bases and J by 9 bases, 13 bases remained unmatched.

The V gene is TRBV10-3, the J gene TRBJ2-7; 10 positions match TRBD1. Trimming took 6 bases from V and 4 from J; bases not matched to a gene: 9. Germline CDR1 reads ENHRY; CDR2 reads SYGVKD. The CDR3 is made up of 15 amino acids. The CDR3 DNA follows: TGTGCCATCAGAACCGACAGGGGGCCTCCTTACGAGCAGTACTTC. Encoded protein: CAIRTDRGPPYEQYF.

The chain links TRBV5-1 to TRBJ1-1; D is ambiguous. Trimming cost V 4 bases and J 4 bases, with 14 bases left between them. The germline V gene has CDR1 SGHRS and CDR2 YFSETQ. This CDR3 is built from 14 residues. The CDR3 DNA reads as TGCGCCAGCAGCCTGACCGGGGTGGCCACTGAAGCTTTCTTT. It translates to CASSLTGVATEAFF.

This clone came up once. V is TRBV7-9 and J is TRBJ1-2; D perhaps matches TRBD1 (6 bases). Per germline, CDR1 SEHNR and CDR2 FQNEAQ (reference sequence). Deletions cut 5 bases from V and 6 bases from J, with 16 bases between. The CDR3 contains 14 residues. CDR3 DNA: TGTGCCAGCAGCCCTACATACAGGGTCAATGGCTACACCTTC. The encoded protein is CASSPTYRVNGYTF.

DNA for the CDR3: TGTGCCAGCAGCCCAGGCAGGGGCAAGGGTGAAACTGAAGCTTTCTTT. Residues: CASSPGRGKGETEAFF. The chain joins TRBV11-3 to TRBJ1-1, with D possibly matching TRBD1 (6 bases). The CDR3 consists of 16 residues. Trimming cost V 5 bases and J 5 bases, with 21 bases left between them. CDR1 SGHNT and CDR2 YENEEA come from the germline V gene.

In this sample, this clone turned up once. The rearrangement uses TRBV9 and TRBJ2-1, with D possibly being TRBD1 (6 bases). The germline gives CDR1 SGDLS, CDR2 YYNGEE. Trimming took 4 bases from V and 4 from J, leaving 30 bases between them. The CDR3 is 20 amino acids. The CDR3 is CASSNTAGTSGSATYNEQFF. The CDR3 DNA reads as TGTGCCAGCAGCAATACCGCCGGGACATCAGGTTCTGCGACATACAATGAGCAGTTCTTC.

The chain carries TRBV3-1 (or the pseudogene TRBV3-2) and TRBJ2-7; D is ambiguous. Trimming took 2 bases from V and 3 from J, leaving 5 bases between them. Germline V gene sequence: CDR1 LGHDT, CDR2 YNNKEL (reference sequence). The length of the CDR3 is 12 residues. The CDR3 is CASSQSRYEQYF. Written as DNA, the CDR3 is TGTGCCAGCAGCCAATCGCGCTACGAGCAGTACTTC.

This chain links TRBV4-1 with TRBJ2-7; 12 positions agree with TRBD1. CDR1 and CDR2 (germline): MGHRA, YSYEKL. The CDR3 sequence is 16 residues long. V lost 2 bases, J lost 4 bases, and 6 bases stayed unmatched. CDR3 sequence: CASSQPGTGGAYEQYF. The DNA for the CDR3 is TGCGCCAGCAGCCAACCCGGGACAGGGGGCGCTTACGAGCAGTACTTC.

This rearrangement joins TRBV19 to TRBJ2-5; tentatively, D is TRBD1 (5 bases). In germline, CDR1 is LNHDA, CDR2 SQIVND (reference sequence). This CDR3 region has 14 residues. Trimming took off 5 bases at V and 5 bases at J, with 15 bases between the two ends. The CDR3 region has the DNA TGTGCCAGTAGTGTTACAGGCGTCGCGGAGACCCAGTACTTC. It specifies CASSVTGVAETQYF.